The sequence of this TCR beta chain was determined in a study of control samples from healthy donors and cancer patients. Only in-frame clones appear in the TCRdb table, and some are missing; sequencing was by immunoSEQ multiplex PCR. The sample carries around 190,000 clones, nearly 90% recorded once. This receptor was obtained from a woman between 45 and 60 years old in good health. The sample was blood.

This chain's CDR3 is CASSKVGRETQYF. The CDR3 nucleotides are TGTGCCAGTAGTAAGGTGGGCAGGGAGACCCAGTACTTC. The rearrangement uses TRBV19 and TRBJ2-5; D gene uncertain. The CDR3 spans 13 residues. V lost 4 bases and J lost 5, with 11 bases in between. Germline V CDR1 and CDR2: LNHDA, SQIVND (reference sequence). Full variable domain (missing parts from reference TRBV19 and TRBJ2-5): DGGITQSPKYLFRKEGQNVTLSCEQNLNHDAMYWYRQDPGQGLRLIYYSQIVNDFQKGDIAEGYSVSREKKESFPLTVTSAQKNPTAFYLCASSKVGRETQYFGPGTRLLVL.